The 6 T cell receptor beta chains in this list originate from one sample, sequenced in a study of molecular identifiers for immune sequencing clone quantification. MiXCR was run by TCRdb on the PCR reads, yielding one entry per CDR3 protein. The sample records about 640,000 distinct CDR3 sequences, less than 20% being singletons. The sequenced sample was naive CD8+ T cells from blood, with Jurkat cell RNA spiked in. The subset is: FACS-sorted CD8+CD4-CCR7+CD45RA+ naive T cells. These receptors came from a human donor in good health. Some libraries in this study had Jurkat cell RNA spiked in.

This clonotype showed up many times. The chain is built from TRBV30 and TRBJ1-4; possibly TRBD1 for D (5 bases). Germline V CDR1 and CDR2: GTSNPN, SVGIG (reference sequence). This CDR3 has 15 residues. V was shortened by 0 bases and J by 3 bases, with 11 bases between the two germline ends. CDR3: CAWSVSGMANEKLFF. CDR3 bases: TGTGCCTGGAGTGTATCAGGGATGGCTAATGAAAAACTGTTTTTT.

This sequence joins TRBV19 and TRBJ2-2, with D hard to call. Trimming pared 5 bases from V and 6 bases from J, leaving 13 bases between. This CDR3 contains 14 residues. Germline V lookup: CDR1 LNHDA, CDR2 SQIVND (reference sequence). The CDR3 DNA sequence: TGTGCCAGTAGTCCCTTAAGCCCCCCCGGGGAGCTGTTTTTT. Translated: CASSPLSPPGELFF.

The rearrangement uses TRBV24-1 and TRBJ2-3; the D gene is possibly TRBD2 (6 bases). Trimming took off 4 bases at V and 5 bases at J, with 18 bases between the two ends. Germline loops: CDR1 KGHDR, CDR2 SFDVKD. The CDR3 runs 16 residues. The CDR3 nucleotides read TGTGCCACCAGTGACCTCGGCAGGGAGGCAAAAGATACGCAGTATTTT. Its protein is CATSDLGREAKDTQYF.

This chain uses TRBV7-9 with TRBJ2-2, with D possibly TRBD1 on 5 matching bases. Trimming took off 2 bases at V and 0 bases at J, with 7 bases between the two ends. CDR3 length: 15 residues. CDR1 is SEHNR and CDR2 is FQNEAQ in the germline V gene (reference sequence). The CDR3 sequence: CASSLRQPNTGELFF. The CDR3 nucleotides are TGTGCCAGCAGCTTAAGACAGCCGAACACCGGGGAGCTGTTTTTT.

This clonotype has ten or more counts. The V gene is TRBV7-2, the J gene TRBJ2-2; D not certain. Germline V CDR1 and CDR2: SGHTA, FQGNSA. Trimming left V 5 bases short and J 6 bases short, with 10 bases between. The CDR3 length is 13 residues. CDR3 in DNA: TGTGCCAGCAGCCTAATTTCATCCGGGGAGCTGTTTTTT. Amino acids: CASSLISSGELFF.

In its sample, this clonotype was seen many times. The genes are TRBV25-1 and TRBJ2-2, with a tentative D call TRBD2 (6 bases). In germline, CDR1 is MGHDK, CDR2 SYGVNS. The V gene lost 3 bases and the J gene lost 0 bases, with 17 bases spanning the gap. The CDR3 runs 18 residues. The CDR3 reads CASSDSPGLLSNTGELFF. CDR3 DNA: TGTGCCAGCAGTGACTCCCCGGGACTGCTGTCGAACACCGGGGAGCTGTTTTTT.